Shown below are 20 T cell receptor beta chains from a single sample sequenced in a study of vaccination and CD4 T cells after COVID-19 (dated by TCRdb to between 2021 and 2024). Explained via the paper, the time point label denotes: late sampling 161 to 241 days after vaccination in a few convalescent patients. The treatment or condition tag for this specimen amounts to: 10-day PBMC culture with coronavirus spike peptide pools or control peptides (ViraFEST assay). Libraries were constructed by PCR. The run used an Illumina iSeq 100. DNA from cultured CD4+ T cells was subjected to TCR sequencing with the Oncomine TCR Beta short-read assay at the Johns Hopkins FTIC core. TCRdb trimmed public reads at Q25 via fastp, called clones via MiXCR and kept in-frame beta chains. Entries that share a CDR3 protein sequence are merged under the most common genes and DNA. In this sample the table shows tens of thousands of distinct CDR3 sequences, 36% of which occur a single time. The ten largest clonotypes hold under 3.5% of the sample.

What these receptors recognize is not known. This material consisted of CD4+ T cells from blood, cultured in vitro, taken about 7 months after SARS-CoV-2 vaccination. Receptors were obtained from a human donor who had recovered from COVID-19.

In DNA, the CDR3 is TGTGCCAGTACCTCTAGCGGGACCGCGGGCCAAGAGACCCAGTACTTC. Its translation is CASTSSGTAGQETQYF. The V and J genes are TRBV19 and TRBJ2-5; 9 nucleotides line up with TRBD2. V dropped 7 bases and J dropped 1; count of bases not matched to a gene: 10. Germline loops: CDR1 LNHDA, CDR2 SQIVND (reference sequence). This CDR3 is 16 amino acids long. The whole variable domain, filled in from reference TRBV19 and TRBJ2-5, reads DGGITQSPKYLFRKEGQNVTLSCEQNLNHDAMYWYRQDPGQGLRLIYYSQIVNDFQKGDIAEGYSVSREKKESFPLTVTSAQKNPTAFYLCASTSSGTAGQETQYFGPGTRLLVL.

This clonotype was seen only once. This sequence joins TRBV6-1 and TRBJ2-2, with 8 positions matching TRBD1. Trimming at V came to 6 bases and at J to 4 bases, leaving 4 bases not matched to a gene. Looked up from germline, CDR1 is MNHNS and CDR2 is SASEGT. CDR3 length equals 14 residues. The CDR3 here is CASSQQGATGELFF. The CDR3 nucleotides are TGTGCCAGCAGCCAGCAGGGGGCCACCGGGGAGCTGTTTTTT.

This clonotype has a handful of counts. The chain's CDR3 is CASSYRGTGYSNYGYTF. The CDR3 DNA reads TGTGCCAGCAGTTACCGTGGAACCGGGTATTCTAACTATGGCTACACCTTC. The V call is TRBV6-5, the J call TRBJ1-2, with unresolved D. CDR3 length equals 17 residues. Trimming removed 2 bases at V and 0 bases at J, with 16 bases between. Germline V gene sequence: CDR1 MNHEY, CDR2 SVGAGI.

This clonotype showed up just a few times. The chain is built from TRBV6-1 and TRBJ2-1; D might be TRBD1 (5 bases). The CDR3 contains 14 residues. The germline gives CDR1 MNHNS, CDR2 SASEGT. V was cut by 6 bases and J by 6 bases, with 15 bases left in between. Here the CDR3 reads CASRGRQSANEQFF. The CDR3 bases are TGTGCCAGCAGGGGTCGACAGTCGGCCAATGAGCAGTTCTTC.

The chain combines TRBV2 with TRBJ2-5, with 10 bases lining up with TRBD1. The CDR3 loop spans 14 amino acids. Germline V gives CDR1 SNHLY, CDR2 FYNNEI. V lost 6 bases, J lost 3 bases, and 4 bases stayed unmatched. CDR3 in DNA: TGTGCCAGCAGCATGACAGGGGGCGAAGAGACCCAGTACTTC. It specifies CASSMTGGEETQYF. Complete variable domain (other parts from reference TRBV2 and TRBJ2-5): EPEVTQTPSHQVTQMGQEVILRCVPISNHLYFYWYRQILGQKVEFLVSFYNNEISEKSEIFDDQFSVERPDGSNFTLKIRSTKLEDSAMYFCASSMTGGEETQYFGPGTRLLVL.

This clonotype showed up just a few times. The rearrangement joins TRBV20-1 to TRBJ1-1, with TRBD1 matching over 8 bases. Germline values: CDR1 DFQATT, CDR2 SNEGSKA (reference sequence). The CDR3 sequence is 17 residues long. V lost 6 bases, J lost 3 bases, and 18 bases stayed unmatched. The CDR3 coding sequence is TGCAGTGCGCAAACCGGGACAGGTGAAAAGGGGGACACTGAAGCTTTCTTT. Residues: CSAQTGTGEKGDTEAFF.

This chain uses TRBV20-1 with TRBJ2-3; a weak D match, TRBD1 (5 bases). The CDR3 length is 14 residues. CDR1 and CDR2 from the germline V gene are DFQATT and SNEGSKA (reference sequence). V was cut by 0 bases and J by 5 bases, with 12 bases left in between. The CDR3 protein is CSARDLTVLDTQYF. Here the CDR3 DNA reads TGCAGTGCTAGAGATCTGACAGTGCTAGATACGCAGTATTTT.

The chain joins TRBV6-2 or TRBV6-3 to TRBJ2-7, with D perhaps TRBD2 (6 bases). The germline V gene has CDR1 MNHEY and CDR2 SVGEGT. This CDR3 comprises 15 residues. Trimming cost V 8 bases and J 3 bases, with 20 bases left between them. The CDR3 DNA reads TGTGCCAGCCGGGTAGCGGTCTCCCCCCTCTACGAGCAGTACTTC. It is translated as CASRVAVSPLYEQYF.

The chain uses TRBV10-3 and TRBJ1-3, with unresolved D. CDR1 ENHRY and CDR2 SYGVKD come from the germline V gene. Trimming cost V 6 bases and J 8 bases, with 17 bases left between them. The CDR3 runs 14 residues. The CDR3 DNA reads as TGTGCCATCAGCCAAGAGTCCCGGAGGGACACCATATATTTT. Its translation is CAISQESRRDTIYF.

The CDR3 protein is CASSQGLAEAFF. The CDR3 bases are TGTGCCAGCAGTCAGGGTTTGGCTGAAGCTTTCTTT. The chain carries TRBV25-1 and TRBJ1-1, with D possibly matching TRBD1 (5 bases). This CDR3 has 12 amino acids. Looked up from germline, CDR1 is MGHDK and CDR2 is SYGVNS. Trimming took 5 bases from V and 6 from J, leaving 10 bases between them.

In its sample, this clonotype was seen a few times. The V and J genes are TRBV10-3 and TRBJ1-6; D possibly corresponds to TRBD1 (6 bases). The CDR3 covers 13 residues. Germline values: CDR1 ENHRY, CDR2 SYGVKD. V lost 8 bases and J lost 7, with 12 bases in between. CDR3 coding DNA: TGTGCCATCGGGGGCAGGAACAATTCACCCCTCCACTTT. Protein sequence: CAIGGRNNSPLHF.

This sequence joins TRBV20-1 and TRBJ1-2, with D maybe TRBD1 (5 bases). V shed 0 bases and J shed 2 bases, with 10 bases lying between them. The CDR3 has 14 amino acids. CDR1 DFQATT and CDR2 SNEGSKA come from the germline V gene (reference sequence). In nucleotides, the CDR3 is TGCAGTGCTAGAGATATAACAGGAAACTATGGCTACACCTTC. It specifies CSARDITGNYGYTF.

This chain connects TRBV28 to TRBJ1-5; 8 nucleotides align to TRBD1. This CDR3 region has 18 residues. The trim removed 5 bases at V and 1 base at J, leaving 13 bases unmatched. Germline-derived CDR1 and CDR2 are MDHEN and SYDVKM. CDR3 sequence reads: CASSLIGQGQLSNQPQHF. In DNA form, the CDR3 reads TGTGCCAGCAGTCTTATCGGACAGGGACAATTAAGCAATCAGCCCCAGCATTTT.

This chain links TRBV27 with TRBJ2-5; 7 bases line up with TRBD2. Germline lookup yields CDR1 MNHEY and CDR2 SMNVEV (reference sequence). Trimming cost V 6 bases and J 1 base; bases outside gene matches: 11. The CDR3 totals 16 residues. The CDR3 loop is CASSTTSVGFQETQYF. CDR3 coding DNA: TGTGCCAGCAGCACCACTAGCGTAGGGTTCCAAGAGACCCAGTACTTC.

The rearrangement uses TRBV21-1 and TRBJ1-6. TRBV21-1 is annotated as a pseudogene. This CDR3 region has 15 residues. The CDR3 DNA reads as TGTGCCAGCAGCAAAGGGGTATATTGGAATTCACCCCTCCACTTT. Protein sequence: CASSKGVYWNSPLHF.

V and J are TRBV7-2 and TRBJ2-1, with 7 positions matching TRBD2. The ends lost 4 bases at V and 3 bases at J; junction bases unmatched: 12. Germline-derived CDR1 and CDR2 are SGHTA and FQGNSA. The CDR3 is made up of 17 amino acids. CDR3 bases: TGTGCCAGCAGCTCCATACGGGGAGGGTCTCTCTACAATGAGCAGTTCTTC. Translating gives CASSSIRGGSLYNEQFF.

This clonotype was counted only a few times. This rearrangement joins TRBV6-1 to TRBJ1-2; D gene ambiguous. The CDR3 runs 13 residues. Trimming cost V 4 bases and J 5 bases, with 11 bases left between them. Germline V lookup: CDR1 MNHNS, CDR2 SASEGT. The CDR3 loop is CASSVNRGYGYTF. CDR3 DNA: TGTGCCAGCAGTGTCAACCGGGGTTATGGCTACACCTTC.

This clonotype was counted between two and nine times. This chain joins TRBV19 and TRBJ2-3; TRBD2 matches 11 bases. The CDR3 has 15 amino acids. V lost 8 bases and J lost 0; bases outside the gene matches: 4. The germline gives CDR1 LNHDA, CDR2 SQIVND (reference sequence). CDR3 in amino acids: CASGTSGVSTDTQYF. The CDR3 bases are TGTGCCAGTGGGACTAGCGGAGTAAGCACAGATACGCAGTATTTT.

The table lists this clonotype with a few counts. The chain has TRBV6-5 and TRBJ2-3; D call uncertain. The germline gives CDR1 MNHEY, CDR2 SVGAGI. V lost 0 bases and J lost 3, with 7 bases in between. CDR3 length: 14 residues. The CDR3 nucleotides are TGTGCCAGCAGTTACTCGCCCTCAACAGATACGCAGTATTTT. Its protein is CASSYSPSTDTQYF.

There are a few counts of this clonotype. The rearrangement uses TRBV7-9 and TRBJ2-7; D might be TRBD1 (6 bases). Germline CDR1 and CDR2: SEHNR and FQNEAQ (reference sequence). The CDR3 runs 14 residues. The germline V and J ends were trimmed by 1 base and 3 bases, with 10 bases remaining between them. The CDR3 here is CASSLDRAFYEQYF. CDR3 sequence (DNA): TGTGCCAGCAGCTTAGACAGGGCCTTCTACGAGCAGTACTTC.